The clone carrying this T cell receptor beta chain was seen a single time. This record comes from a study of blood T cell repertoires in COVID-19. Study information: PBMCs, B-cell-depleted T cells, or T cells were the source of the cDNA or gDNA that made up the material.

CDR1 and CDR2 (germline): WNHNN, SYGVQD (reference sequence). Trimming stripped 4 bases from V and 7 bases from J, with 17 bases between. The CDR3 length is 15 residues. Assay used: immunoSEQ multiplex PCR; TCRdb lists only in-frame clones, some missing. This sample carries over 200,000 clones, about 80% of them seen once, and the ten largest clones take about 1.7%. Cohorts were based on clinical histories the participants reported. The clonotype was recovered from a man aged 55-75 years who had recovered from COVID-19. V and J are TRBV10-1 and TRBJ2-1, with D possibly TRBD2 on 6 matching bases. The sequenced sample consisted of PBMCs or T cells enriched from blood (not recorded which). CDR3 in DNA: TGCGCCAGCAGTGGAGGGAGGTTGGGTGTTAATGAGCAGTTCTTC. Protein: CASSGGRLGVNEQFF.